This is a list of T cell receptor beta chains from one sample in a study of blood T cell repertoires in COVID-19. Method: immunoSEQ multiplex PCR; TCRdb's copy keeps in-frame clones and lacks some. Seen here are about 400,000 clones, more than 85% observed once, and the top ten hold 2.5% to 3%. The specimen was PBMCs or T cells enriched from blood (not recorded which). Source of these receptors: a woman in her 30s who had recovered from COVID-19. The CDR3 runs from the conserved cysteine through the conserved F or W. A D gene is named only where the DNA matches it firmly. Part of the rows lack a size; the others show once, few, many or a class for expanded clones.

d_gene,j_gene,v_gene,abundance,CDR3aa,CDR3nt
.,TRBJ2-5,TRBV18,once,CASSPPTGETQYF,TGTGCCAGCTCACCACCTACCGGAGAGACCCAGTACTTC
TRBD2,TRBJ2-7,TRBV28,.,CASSFRLAGAYEQYF,TGTGCCAGCAGTTTTCGCCTAGCGGGAGCCTACGAGCAGTACTTC
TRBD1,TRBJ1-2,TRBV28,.,CASLGQGRSDYGYTF,TGTGCCAGCCTAGGACAGGGCCGATCGGACTATGGCTACACCTTC
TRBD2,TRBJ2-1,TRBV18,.,CASSPTVAGVNEQFF,TGTGCCAGCTCACCAACGGTAGCGGGAGTCAATGAGCAGTTCTTC
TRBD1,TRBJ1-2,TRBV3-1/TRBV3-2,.,CASSLKTGENGYTF,TGTGCCAGCAGCCTGAAAACAGGGGAGAATGGCTACACCTTC
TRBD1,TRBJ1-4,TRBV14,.,CASSADRVSTNEKLFF,TGTGCCAGCAGCGCCGACAGGGTTTCTACTAATGAAAAACTGTTTTTT
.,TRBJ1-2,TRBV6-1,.,CASSDRNYTF,TGTGCCAGCAGTGACAGGAACTACACCTTC
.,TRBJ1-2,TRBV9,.,CASSVGAGEYGYTF,TGTGCCAGCAGCGTTGGTGCAGGGGAATATGGCTACACCTTC
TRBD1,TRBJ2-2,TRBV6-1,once,CASSGKLGQGNTGELFF,TGTGCCAGCAGTGGGAAACTGGGACAGGGGAACACCGGGGAGCTGTTTTTT
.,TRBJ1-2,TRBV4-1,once,CASSQDNWRGGGYTF,TGCGCCAGCAGCCAAGACAACTGGAGGGGGGGTGGCTACACCTTC
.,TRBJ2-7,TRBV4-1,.,CASSQAPGTYEQYF,TGCGCCAGCAGCCAAGCGCCCGGTACCTACGAGCAGTACTTC
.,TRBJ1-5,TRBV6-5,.,CASSSGQRGSAQHF,TGTGCCAGCAGCTCAGGGCAGCGCGGATCAGCCCAGCATTTT
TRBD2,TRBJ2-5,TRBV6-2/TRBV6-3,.,CASSYSPSGGAIETQYF,TGTGCCAGCAGTTACTCGCCTAGCGGGGGGGCGATTGAGACCCAGTACTTC
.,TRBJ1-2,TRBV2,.,CASSEGSNYGYTF,TGTGCCAGCAGTGAGGGCAGTAACTATGGCTACACCTTC
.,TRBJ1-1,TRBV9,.,CASSVIAGFNTEAFF,TGTGCCAGCAGCGTCATCGCAGGCTTCAATACTGAAGCTTTCTTT
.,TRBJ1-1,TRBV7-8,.,CASSLDWGEAEAFF,TGTGCCAGCAGCTTAGACTGGGGGGAGGCTGAAGCTTTCTTT
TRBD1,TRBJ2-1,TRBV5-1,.,CASSPRTGENEQFF,TGCGCCAGCAGCCCACGGACAGGGGAGAATGAGCAGTTCTTC
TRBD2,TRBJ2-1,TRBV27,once,CASSLQGTSVPADEQFF,TGTGCCAGCAGTTTACAGGGGACTAGCGTACCGGCGGATGAGCAGTTCTTC
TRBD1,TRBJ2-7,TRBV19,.,CASSIGTRGGKSYEQYF,TGTGCCAGTAGTATAGGAACGAGAGGGGGCAAATCCTACGAGCAGTACTTC
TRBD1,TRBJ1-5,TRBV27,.,CASSFKGQGAGQPQHF,TGTGCCAGCAGTTTTAAGGGACAGGGGGCCGGGCAGCCCCAGCATTTT
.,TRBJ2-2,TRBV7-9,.,CASSLSGNTGELFF,TGTGCCAGCAGCTTGTCAGGGAACACCGGGGAGCTGTTTTTT
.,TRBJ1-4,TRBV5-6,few,CASSLGAGEKLFF,TGTGCCAGCAGCTTAGGGGCGGGAGAAAAACTGTTTTTT
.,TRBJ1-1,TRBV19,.,CAIREGTEAFF,TGTGCCATAAGGGAAGGGACAGAAGCTTTCTTT
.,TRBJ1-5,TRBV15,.,CATSRDLGDQPQHF,TGTGCCACCAGCAGAGATCTGGGAGATCAGCCCCAGCATTTT
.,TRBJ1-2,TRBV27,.,CASSLGGRDGYTF,TGTGCCAGCAGTTTAGGGGGGAGGGACGGCTACACCTTC
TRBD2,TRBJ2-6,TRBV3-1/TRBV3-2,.,CASSQGLAGSGANVLTF,TGTGCCAGCAGCCAGGGACTAGCGGGTTCTGGGGCCAACGTCCTGACTTTC
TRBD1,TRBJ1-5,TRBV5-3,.,CARSGTGLNQPQHF,TGTGCCAGAAGTGGGACAGGATTGAATCAGCCCCAGCATTTT
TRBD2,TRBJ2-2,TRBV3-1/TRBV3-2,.,CASSRRLGLAGAFITGELFF,TGTGCCAGCAGCCGGCGGCTGGGACTAGCGGGAGCCTTTATCACCGGGGAGCTGTTTTTT
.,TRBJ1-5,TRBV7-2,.,CASSSQGSNQPQHF,TGTGCCAGCAGTTCCCAGGGGAGCAATCAGCCCCAGCATTTT
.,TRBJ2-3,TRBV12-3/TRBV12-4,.,CASSPFTDTQYF,TGTGCCAGCAGCCCCTTCACAGATACGCAGTATTTT
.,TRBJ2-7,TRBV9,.,CASSVGDSDVYEQYF,TGTGCCAGCAGCGTAGGTGACTCCGATGTGTACGAGCAGTACTTC
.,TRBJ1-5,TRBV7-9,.,CASSLADSNQPQHF,TGTGCCAGCAGCTTAGCGGACAGTAATCAGCCCCAGCATTTT
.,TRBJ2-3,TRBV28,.,CASNGQYF,TGTGCCAGCAACGGGCAGTATTTT
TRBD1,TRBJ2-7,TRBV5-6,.,CASRYRTGGSYEQYF,TGTGCCAGCAGGTACCGAACAGGGGGTTCCTACGAGCAGTACTTC
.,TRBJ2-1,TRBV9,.,CASSVEGAHNEQFF,TGTGCCAGCAGCGTAGAAGGGGCACACAATGAGCAGTTCTTC
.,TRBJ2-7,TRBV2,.,CASSEALLAGPYEQYF,TGTGCCAGCAGTGAAGCGCTTCTTGCGGGACCCTACGAGCAGTACTTC
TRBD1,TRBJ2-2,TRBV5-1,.,CASSLEGAYTGELFF,TGCGCCAGCAGCTTGGAGGGGGCCTACACCGGGGAGCTGTTTTTT
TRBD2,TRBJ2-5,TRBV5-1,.,CASRAFGGALETQYF,TGCGCCAGCAGGGCATTCGGGGGGGCCTTAGAGACCCAGTACTTC
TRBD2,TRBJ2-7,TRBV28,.,CASPLGTSGRSYEQYF,TGTGCCAGCCCCCTGGGAACTAGCGGGCGTTCCTACGAGCAGTACTTC
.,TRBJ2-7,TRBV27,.,CASSRQQGAAYEQYF,TGTGCCAGTTCTCGTCAACAGGGAGCCGCCTACGAGCAGTACTTC
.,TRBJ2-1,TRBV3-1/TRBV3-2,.,CASSPGAGDEQFF,TGTGCCAGCAGCCCAGGGGCAGGCGATGAGCAGTTCTTC
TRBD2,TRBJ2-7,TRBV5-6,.,CASSQVGRGAYEQYF,TGTGCCAGCAGCCAAGTAGGGCGGGGGGCCTACGAGCAGTACTTC
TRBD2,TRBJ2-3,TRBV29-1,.,CSVGLAGGSTDTQYF,TGCAGCGTAGGACTAGCGGGGGGAAGCACAGATACGCAGTATTTT